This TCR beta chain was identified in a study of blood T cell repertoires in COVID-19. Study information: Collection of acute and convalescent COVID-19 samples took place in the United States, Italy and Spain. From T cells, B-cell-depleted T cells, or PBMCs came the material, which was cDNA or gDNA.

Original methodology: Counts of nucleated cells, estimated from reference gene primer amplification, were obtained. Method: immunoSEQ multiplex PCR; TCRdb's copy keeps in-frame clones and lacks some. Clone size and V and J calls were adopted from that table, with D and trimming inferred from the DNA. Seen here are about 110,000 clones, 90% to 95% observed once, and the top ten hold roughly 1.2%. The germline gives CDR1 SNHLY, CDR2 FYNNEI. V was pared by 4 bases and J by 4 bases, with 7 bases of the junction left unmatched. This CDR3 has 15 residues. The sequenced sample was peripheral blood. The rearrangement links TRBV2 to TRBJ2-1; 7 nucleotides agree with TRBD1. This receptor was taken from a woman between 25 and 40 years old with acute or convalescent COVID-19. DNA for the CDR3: TGTGCCAGCAGTGTGGGACAGAGAATTTACAATGAGCAGTTCTTC. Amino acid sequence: CASSVGQRIYNEQFF.